These 27 T cell receptor beta chains share one sample of origin, sequenced in a study of OX40 agonist ivuxolimab in advanced cancers. Clones were sequenced by immunoSEQ multiplex PCR, and TCRdb holds only the in-frame ones, with some missing. This sample has roughly 100,000 clones, with over 75% found just once. Here the sequenced sample was CD4+ or CD8+ T cells sorted from blood, taken in a trial of the OX40 agonist ivuxolimab. The origin of the receptors is an adult with an advanced solid tumor such as melanoma, head and neck, liver or kidney cancer.

This clone was seen more than once but under ten times. This chain joins TRBV7-6 and TRBJ2-1; D not certain. The germline CDR1 and CDR2 sequences are SGHVS and FNYEAQ. The CDR3 is made up of 12 amino acids. Deletions cut 5 bases from V and 7 bases from J, with 9 bases between. The CDR3 spells CASSPPENEQFF. CDR3 nucleotide sequence: TGTGCCAGCAGCCCCCCCGAAAATGAGCAGTTCTTC.

This clone was recorded only once. The chain is built from TRBV6-1 and TRBJ2-5, with D tentatively TRBD1 or TRBD2 (5 bases each). Germline assignment: CDR1 MNHNS and CDR2 SASEGT. This CDR3 is 15 amino acids long. Trimming stripped 6 bases from V and 4 bases from J, with 18 bases between. CDR3 sequence (DNA): TGTGCCAGCAGGAGGGGTTTTCGGGCCGGAGAGACCCAGTACTTC. Protein: CASRRGFRAGETQYF.

J is TRBJ1-1 and V is TRBV20-1; D is undetermined. With 3 bases removed from V and 11 bases from J, the gap between germline ends came to 13 bases. Germline assignment: CDR1 DFQATT and CDR2 SNEGSKA (reference sequence). This CDR3 comprises 11 residues. DNA for the CDR3: TGCAGTGCTAGTCGGTCGAAAGTGGCTTTCTTT. It encodes CSASRSKVAFF.

About this clone: Other nucleotide sequences in the sample specify the same CDR3. The CDR3 protein is CASSLGTYEQYF. In DNA, the CDR3 is TGTGCCAGCAGTTTAGGAACCTACGAGCAGTACTTC. The V call is TRBV28, the J call TRBJ2-7; D is undetermined. The CDR3 covers 12 residues. From germline, CDR1 is MDHEN and CDR2 SYDVKM. Trimming took off 2 bases at V and 2 bases at J, with 4 bases between the two ends.

This clone was seen repeatedly, ten times or more. This chain joins TRBV6-4 and TRBJ2-3; 10 nucleotides agree with TRBD2. From germline, CDR1 is MRHNA and CDR2 SNTAGT. CDR3 length: 15 amino acids. V lost 5 bases to trimming and J lost 3 bases; unmatched junction nucleotides: 5. CDR3 residues: CASSLAGEETDTQYF. The CDR3, as DNA: TGTGCCAGCAGTCTAGCGGGAGAGGAAACAGATACGCAGTATTTT.

This clone was counted once. The rearrangement uses TRBV9 and TRBJ2-1; TRBD2 aligns across 13 bases. The CDR3 consists of 16 residues. The germline V gene has CDR1 SGDLS and CDR2 YYNGEE. V was pared by 3 bases and J by 8 bases, with 8 bases of the junction left unmatched. The CDR3, as DNA: TGTGCCAGCAGCGATCGATGGACTAGCGGGAGCGATGAGCAGTTCTTC. Translating it yields CASSDRWTSGSDEQFF.

The V call is TRBV9, the J call TRBJ1-5; D unclear. Trimming removed 0 bases from V and 0 bases from J, with 7 bases in between. Germline V gene data show CDR1 as SGDLS and CDR2 as YYNGEE. The CDR3 contains 15 residues. The CDR3 coding sequence is TGTGCCAGCAGCGTAGGGGCGGATAGCAATCAGCCCCAGCATTTT. As protein: CASSVGADSNQPQHF.

This sequence joins TRBV28 and TRBJ1-2; no firm D call. This CDR3 comprises 14 residues. V lost 3 bases and J 2 bases, leaving 10 bases between the germline ends. Germline CDR1 is MDHEN and CDR2 is SYDVKM. CDR3 loop: CASSFGRENYGYTF. The CDR3 DNA is TGTGCCAGCAGTTTCGGCCGGGAAAACTATGGCTACACCTTC.

The rearrangement uses TRBV23-1 and TRBJ2-1; 10 bases fit TRBD2. TRBV23-1 is known as an ORF, though its function is uncertain. The CDR3 is 19 residues long. Trimming took 2 bases from V and 6 from J; bases not matched to a gene: 16. CDR3 coding DNA: TGCGCCAGCAGTCAAAAGACGAAGACCACTAGCGGGGCCGCCAATGAGCAGTTCTTC. Translated, it gives CASSQKTKTTSGAANEQFF.

The chain carries TRBV6-1 and TRBJ2-7; D may match TRBD1 or TRBD2 (5 bases each). The germline V and J ends were trimmed by 6 bases and 0 bases, with 9 bases remaining between them. The CDR3 spans 13 residues. Germline CDR1 and CDR2: MNHNS and SASEGT. CDR3 bases: TGTGCCAGCAGCGCGAGGGGCTCCTACGAGCAGTACTTC. This translates into CASSARGSYEQYF.

This chain connects TRBV10-2 to TRBJ2-2; no definite D call. The germline V gene has CDR1 WSHSY and CDR2 SAAADI. V shed 1 base and J shed 0 bases, with 9 bases lying between them. This CDR3 spans 16 amino acids. CDR3 DNA: TGCGCCAGCAGTGAGTTGTTAGCCTCGAACACCGGGGAGCTGTTTTTT. Translation: CASSELLASNTGELFF.

The chain has TRBV9 and TRBJ2-2, with D tentatively TRBD2 (5 bases). Germline lookup yields CDR1 SGDLS and CDR2 YYNGEE. The V and J ends lost 4 bases and 5 bases respectively, with 18 bases between them. The CDR3 has 16 amino acids. CDR3 in amino acids: CASSPTSDSRTGELFF. CDR3 coding DNA: TGTGCCAGCAGCCCAACGTCGGACTCTCGTACCGGGGAGCTGTTTTTT.

The chain carries TRBV2 and TRBJ2-3, with a tentative D call TRBD2 (5 bases). This CDR3 contains 14 residues. V was shortened by 6 bases and J by 6 bases, with 16 bases between the two germline ends. The germline gives CDR1 SNHLY, CDR2 FYNNEI. The CDR3 DNA is TGTGCCAGCAGCCTGGACTTGGACGGGGATACGCAGTATTTT. Amino acid sequence: CASSLDLDGDTQYF.

This clone has just one count. V and J are TRBV30 and TRBJ1-4; no definite D call. Trimming shortened V by 1 base and J by 1 base, and 13 bases separated the two germline ends. This CDR3 comprises 16 residues. Looked up from germline, CDR1 is GTSNPN and CDR2 is SVGIG (reference sequence). CDR3 nucleotide sequence: TGTGCCTGGAGTGCGACCCCCCGGGGAACTAATGAAAAACTGTTTTTT. Translated: CAWSATPRGTNEKLFF.

This chain joins TRBV4-1 and TRBJ2-7; D uncertain. Between the trimmed V and J ends, which lost 0 bases and 5 bases, there was a span of 11 bases. From germline, CDR1 is MGHRA and CDR2 YSYEKL. CDR3 length equals 14 residues. The CDR3 DNA reads as TGCGCCAGCAGCCAAGATCAAGGGTTCGACGAGCAGTACTTC. It encodes CASSQDQGFDEQYF.

In DNA, the CDR3 is TGTGCCAGCAGCCCACATCCGGGGTCAACAGAGGGTGAGCAGTTCTTC. Translation gives CASSPHPGSTEGEQFF. The chain has TRBV9 and TRBJ2-1, with D possibly matching TRBD2 (5 bases). There are 16 residues in the CDR3. Germline loops: CDR1 SGDLS, CDR2 YYNGEE. Trimming pared 4 bases from V and 9 bases from J, leaving 23 bases between.

The chain couples TRBV5-1 to TRBJ2-5; D is unresolved. Per the germline V gene, CDR1 is SGHRS and CDR2 is YFSETQ. The CDR3 totals 13 residues. V was pared by 6 bases and J by 4 bases, with 13 bases between. The CDR3 bases are TGCGCCAGCACCGAAGAGGCGGCAGAGACCCAGTACTTC. It encodes CASTEEAAETQYF.

The chain recombines TRBV7-9 with TRBJ2-5; either TRBD1 or TRBD2 may fit D (5 bases each). V lost 4 bases, J lost 5 bases, and 11 bases lay in between. The CDR3 runs to 13 residues. The germline CDR1 and CDR2 sequences are SEHNR and FQNEAQ (reference sequence). The CDR3 nucleotides read TGTGCCAGCAGCTCCGCCGAGGGGGAGACCCAGTACTTC. It is translated as CASSSAEGETQYF.

The genes are TRBV11-3 and TRBJ2-3; 10 bases line up with TRBD1. CDR3 length equals 18 residues. Germline-derived CDR1 and CDR2 are SGHNT and YENEEA. Trimming at V came to 5 bases and at J to 2 bases, leaving 13 bases not matched to a gene. CDR3 residues: CASSPGDGTGDTTDTQYF. The CDR3 DNA sequence: TGTGCCAGCAGCCCTGGGGATGGGACAGGGGACACCACAGATACGCAGTATTTT.

CDR3 region: CASSQGFNEKLFF. CDR3 nucleotide sequence: TGTGCCAGCTCACAGGGGTTTAATGAAAAACTGTTTTTT. The genes are TRBV18 and TRBJ1-4; D perhaps matches TRBD1 (5 bases). The CDR3 runs to 13 residues. Germline V gives CDR1 KGHSH, CDR2 LQKENI. Between the trimmed V and J ends, which lost 4 bases and 4 bases, there was a span of 7 bases.

This clone occurred a few times. CDR3 coding DNA: TGCGCCAGCAGCCAATTAGCGGAAAGCACAGATACGCAGTATTTT. Translating gives CASSQLAESTDTQYF. The chain couples TRBV4-3 to TRBJ2-3, with D tentatively TRBD2 (6 bases). Trimming took 2 bases from V and 0 from J, leaving 9 bases between them. The CDR3 runs to 15 residues. The germline CDR1 and CDR2 sequences are LGHNA and YSLEER.

This clone came up a few times. The identical CDR3 is also encoded by other nucleotide sequences in the sample. V gene TRBV27 combines with J gene TRBJ2-5; 7 nucleotides agree with TRBD2. Germline lookup yields CDR1 MNHEY and CDR2 SMNVEV (reference sequence). This CDR3 is built from 15 residues. The trim removed 0 bases at V and 1 base at J, leaving 2 bases unmatched. The CDR3 DNA sequence: TGTGCCAGCAGTTTATCTCTAGCGGCCCAAGAGACCCAGTACTTC. Encoded protein: CASSLSLAAQETQYF.

The chain recombines TRBV7-6 with TRBJ2-1; the D gene could be TRBD1 or TRBD2 (6 bases each). The CDR3 is made up of 13 amino acids. Per germline, CDR1 SGHVS and CDR2 FNYEAQ. V lost 4 bases to trimming and J lost 5 bases, with 9 bases between them. The CDR3 coding sequence is TGTGCCAGCAGCTCCGGGGGCAACAATGAGCAGTTCTTC. It encodes CASSSGGNNEQFF.

The rearrangement joins TRBV2 to TRBJ2-1, with 9 bases matching TRBD1. The CDR3 is 17 amino acids. Germline V gene sequence: CDR1 SNHLY, CDR2 FYNNEI. Unmatched junction bases numbered 13, after V lost 3 bases and J lost 7 bases. In DNA form, the CDR3 reads TGTGCCAGCAGTGATCAGGGGAGGGACAGGGTTTCAAATGAGCAGTTCTTC. Protein: CASSDQGRDRVSNEQFF.

The chain uses TRBV11-2 and TRBJ2-1; D might be TRBD2 (6 bases). The CDR3 extends over 15 amino acids. CDR1 is SGHAT, CDR2 FQNNGV, per germline. Trimming cost V 1 base and J 9 bases, with 16 bases left between them. The CDR3 DNA is TGTGCCAGCAGCTTAGTGGACGGGAGTGGTTCTGAGCAGTTCTTC. It is translated as CASSLVDGSGSEQFF.

The chain combines TRBV7-2 with TRBJ2-2; TRBD1 matches 12 bases. The germline V gene encodes CDR1 SGHTA and CDR2 FQGNSA. J gave up 7 bases and V 5 bases, and 8 bases lay outside the gene matches. This CDR3 region has 16 residues. CDR3 loop: CASSGTGGGSVGELFF. Written as DNA, the CDR3 is TGTGCCAGCAGCGGGACAGGGGGCGGTTCGGTCGGGGAGCTGTTTTTT.

The genes are TRBV11-3 and TRBJ2-4; D ambiguous. The CDR3 extends over 13 amino acids. Germline-derived CDR1 and CDR2 are SGHNT and YENEEA. Trimming left V 5 bases short and J 9 bases short, with 14 bases between. CDR3 DNA sequence: TGTGCCAGCAGCCCACCACTACGGCCCATTCAGTACTTC. It translates to CASSPPLRPIQYF.